This T cell receptor beta chain was recovered during a study of response to subunit inactivated influenza vaccine (dated by TCRdb to 2016 to 2018). About the full investigation: To follow how T cells responded to a trivalent subunit inactivated influenza vaccine, the researchers relied on deep quantitative profiling of the T cell receptor repertoire. Summary of the overall study and its limitations: The authors suggested that each seasonal influenza vaccination may recruit only a limited number of new T cells.

Looking up the germline V gene yields CDR1 SGHRS and CDR2 YFSETQ. V is pruned by 3 bases and J by 4 bases, leaving 5 bases of the junction without a gene match. The CDR3, from cysteine to phenylalanine, totals 15 residues. Of the read, only the CDR3 DNA is kept; its 45 bases are in frame from base 1. Receptor libraries were prepared by RT-PCR. TCRdb shows the sequencer as Illumina HiSeq 2500. The public reads were run again by TCRdb, first through fastp at Q25 and then through MiXCR, and only productive beta chains were kept. Entries are consolidated by CDR3 protein sequence, retaining the most common genes and DNA. The sample table contains some 540,000 distinct CDR3 sequences; only one count was recorded for roughly 25% of them. Clones ranked in the top ten supply 2.5% to 3.5% of the sample. This clonotype appeared a few times. Its antigen specificity is not known. No base qualities exist here, and no much larger clone lies one base off it.

This same sample was also part of a study on T cells expressing NK-cell markers. The second study reports: TCR beta cDNA libraries were prepared using 5'RACE template switching, which introduced a universal primer site and unique molecular identifiers. Three sorted T-cell subsets (CD3+CD56+NKG2C+, CD3+CD56+NKG2C- and CD3+CD56-NKG2C+) from seven to nine donors had their TCR beta-chain repertoires profiled. Seven of the eight sequenced donors were HCMV-seropositive and one was HCMV-seronegative. To restrict sorting to alphabetaTCR-expressing T cells, an anti-gammadeltaTCR antibody was added in several experiments. For several donors, the dominant CD3+CD56+NKG2C+ clonotypes were among the top 10 CD8+ clonotypes and accounted for roughly 1.0-8% of CD8+ T cells. Those dominant clonotypes were again the most abundant among CD3+CD56-NKG2C+ cells in several donors, at about 25-65%. Whether the expanded NKG2C-expressing T cell clones were specific for HCMV antigens remained unclear. The eight sequenced donors were randomly selected healthy volunteers, three men and five women. HCMV serostatus was determined by detecting HCMV-specific IgG in serum with a commercial ELISA kit. Peripheral blood mononuclear cells were isolated from blood by Ficoll density gradient centrifugation. Using Miltenyi isolation kits, CD4+ and CD8+ T cells were isolated from PBMC through magnetic immunoseparation. cDNA synthesis was primed from the TCR beta constant segment, followed by two successive PCR amplification steps. Libraries were sequenced as 2 x 150 bp reads on Illumina HiSeq 2000/2500, MiSeq or NextSeq. MIGEC was used to demultiplex reads and group reads by UMI, and MiTCR was used to assemble and quantify clonotypes. To exclude erroneous sequences, only TCR cDNA sequences supported by at least two reads were retained. The tcR package was used for downstream repertoire analysis, with clonotypes matched between fractions based on CDR3 nucleotide sequence plus V segment. Antigen specificity was annotated against VDJdb with VDJmatch, allowing one amino acid substitution in CDR3.

Rearrangement joined TRBV5-1 to TRBJ2-5; TRBD1 lines up with 11 middle nucleotides. The receptor was isolated from a man aged 45 to 65 who received an inactivated influenza vaccine. Donor details come from another sample of the same person, matched by shared clones. The sequencing used CD4+ T cells sorted from PBMCs, collected about 13 days after vaccination. At the DNA level, the sequence is TGCGCCAGCAGCTACGGACAGGGGGCCGGAGAGACCCAGTACTTC. It translates to CASSYGQGAGETQYF.